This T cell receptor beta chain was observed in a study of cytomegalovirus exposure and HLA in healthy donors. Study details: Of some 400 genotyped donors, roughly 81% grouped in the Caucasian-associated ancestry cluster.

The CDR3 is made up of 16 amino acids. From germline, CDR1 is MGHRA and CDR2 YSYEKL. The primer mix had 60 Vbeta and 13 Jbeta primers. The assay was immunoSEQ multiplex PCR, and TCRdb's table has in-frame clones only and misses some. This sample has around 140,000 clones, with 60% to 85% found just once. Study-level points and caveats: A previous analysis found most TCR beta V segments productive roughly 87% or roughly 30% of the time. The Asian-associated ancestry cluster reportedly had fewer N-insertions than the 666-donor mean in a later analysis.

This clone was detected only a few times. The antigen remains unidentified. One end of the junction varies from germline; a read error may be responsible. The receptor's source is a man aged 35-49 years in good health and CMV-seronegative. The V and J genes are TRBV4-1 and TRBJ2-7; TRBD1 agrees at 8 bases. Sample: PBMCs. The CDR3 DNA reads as TGCGCCAGCAGCCAAGCTTACGGGGACAGGTCCTCCGAGCAGTACTTC. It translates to CASSQAYGDRSSEQYF.